Following are 12 T cell receptor beta chains from one sample sequenced in a study of blood T cells in healthy people across ages. A second roughly 6 to 11 cycle PCR used barcoded and J-beta primers. TCRdb recomputed calls from the 5' RACE reads with MiXCR, one row per CDR3 protein. Of roughly 730,000 distinct CDR3 sequences in the sample, roughly three fifths were seen once. The sequencing input was blood. The receptors were sampled from a man aged 35-49 years in good health.

V gene TRBV6-5 combines with J gene TRBJ2-1; 12 bases are a match to TRBD2. J gave up 0 bases and V 5 bases, and 5 bases lay outside the gene matches. The CDR3 length is 17 residues. Germline CDR1 is MNHEY and CDR2 is SVGAGI. The CDR3 coding sequence is TGTGCCAGCAGTCACGGACTAGCGGGGCTCTCCTACAATGAGCAGTTCTTC. This gives the protein CASSHGLAGLSYNEQFF.

This rearrangement joins TRBV4-1 to TRBJ1-5, with D uncertain. V was clipped by 0 bases and J by 2 bases, with 11 bases between them. Per germline, CDR1 MGHRA and CDR2 YSYEKL. CDR3 length: 16 amino acids. CDR3 in amino acids: CASSQDHGGGNQPQHF. In DNA, the CDR3 is TGCGCCAGCAGCCAAGATCACGGCGGCGGCAATCAGCCCCAGCATTTT.

For the CDR3, the DNA is TGTGCCAGCAGCTTCCTCAGGAGCCCCTATGGCTACACCTTC. This sequence encodes CASSFLRSPYGYTF. V gene TRBV7-2 combines with J gene TRBJ1-2; the D is unclear. CDR1 and CDR2 (germline): SGHTA, FQGNSA. The ends were cut back, 3 bases at V and 4 bases at J, with 12 bases in the middle. This CDR3 contains 14 residues.

This clonotype was observed a handful of times. The genes are TRBV27 and TRBJ2-3; TRBD1 matches at 8 bases. Germline CDR1 is MNHEY and CDR2 is SMNVEV (reference sequence). The CDR3 extends over 15 amino acids. The V segment lost 3 bases and the J segment 2 bases; nucleotides outside the gene matches: 4. CDR3 DNA: TGTGCCAGCAGTTTTAACAGGGGGAACACAGATACGCAGTATTTT. Its translation: CASSFNRGNTDTQYF.

This clonotype came up a few times. V is TRBV28 and J is TRBJ2-1; 7 nucleotides line up with TRBD2. V lost 5 bases to trimming and J lost 7 bases; unmatched junction nucleotides: 8. Germline CDR1 MDHEN, CDR2 SYDVKM. The CDR3 contains 14 residues. For the CDR3, the DNA is TGTGCCAGCAGTCCCCCCCCCGGGGGGAATGAGCAGTTCTTC. Translated, it gives CASSPPPGGNEQFF.

The chain combines TRBV10-3 with TRBJ1-1; D is unclear. The CDR3 consists of 15 residues. V was cut by 3 bases and J by 6 bases, with 17 bases left in between. CDR1 is ENHRY, CDR2 SYGVKD, per germline. The CDR3 spells CAISEWKNHPSEAFF. The CDR3 DNA is TGTGCCATCAGTGAATGGAAGAATCACCCCTCTGAAGCTTTCTTT.

This chain connects TRBV3-1 to TRBJ2-3, with D possibly TRBD2 on 5 matching bases. Germline CDR1 is LGHDT and CDR2 is YNNKEL (reference sequence). CDR3 length: 16 amino acids. V was shortened by 0 bases and J by 4 bases, with 14 bases between the two germline ends. The CDR3 sequence is CASSQEETGSADTQYF. For the CDR3, the DNA is TGTGCCAGCAGCCAAGAGGAGACGGGGTCCGCAGATACGCAGTATTTT.

This chain connects TRBV6-1 to TRBJ1-5, with TRBD1 identical over 7 bases. This CDR3 has 13 residues. V gave up 5 bases and J gave up 5 bases; unmatched junction bases: 3. Germline CDR1 is MNHNS and CDR2 is SASEGT. CDR3 region: CASSWDSYQPQHF. The DNA for the CDR3 is TGTGCCAGCAGTTGGGACAGCTATCAGCCCCAGCATTTT.

The CDR3 DNA reads TGTGCCAGCAGTGGAGGGGTGAAGACAGATACGCAGTATTTT. Translated: CASSGGVKTDTQYF. The V gene is TRBV6-1, the J gene TRBJ2-3, with D tentatively TRBD1 or TRBD2 (5 bases each). This CDR3 comprises 14 residues. CDR1 is MNHNS and CDR2 is SASEGT in the germline V gene. V lost 4 bases, J lost 3 bases, and 11 bases lay in between.

The chain is built from TRBV9 and TRBJ1-1; 9 positions match TRBD1. Germline loops: CDR1 SGDLS, CDR2 YYNGEE. The CDR3 loop spans 16 amino acids. The V gene end was trimmed by 4 bases and the J gene end by 5 bases; junction bases not matched to a gene: 12. Here the CDR3 DNA reads TGTGCCAGCAGCACATTACCGGGACAGGGAGGAACTGAAGCTTTCTTT. Translating gives CASSTLPGQGGTEAFF.

The V and J genes are TRBV24-1 and TRBJ2-7, with 9 nucleotides matching TRBD2. This CDR3 is 13 amino acids long. Germline V gene sequence: CDR1 KGHDR, CDR2 SFDVKD. V dropped 9 bases and J dropped 0; count of bases not matched to a gene: 2. The CDR3 DNA is TGTGCCACCCGCGGGGGGGCCTCCTACGAGCAGTACTTC. It yields the protein CATRGGASYEQYF.

The chain combines TRBV29-1 with TRBJ1-1; D unresolved. Trimming removed 3 bases from V and 1 base from J, with 12 bases in between. From germline, CDR1 is SQVTM and CDR2 ANQGSEA. This CDR3 contains 14 residues. CDR3 bases: TGCAGCGTTGATGGCGGGCGAGGGAACACTGAAGCTTTCTTT. Its protein is CSVDGGRGNTEAFF.